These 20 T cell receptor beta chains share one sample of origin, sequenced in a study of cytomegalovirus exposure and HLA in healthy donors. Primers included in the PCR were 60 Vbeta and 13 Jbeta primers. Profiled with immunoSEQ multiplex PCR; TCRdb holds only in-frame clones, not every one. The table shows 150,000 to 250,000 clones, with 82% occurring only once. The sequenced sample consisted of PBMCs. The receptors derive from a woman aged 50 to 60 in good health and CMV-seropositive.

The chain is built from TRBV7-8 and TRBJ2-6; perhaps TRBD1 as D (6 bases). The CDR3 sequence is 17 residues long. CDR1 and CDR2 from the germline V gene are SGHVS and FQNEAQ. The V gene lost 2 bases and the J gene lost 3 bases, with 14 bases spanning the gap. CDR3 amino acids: CASSLRQGKSGANVLTF. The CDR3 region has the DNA TGTGCCAGCAGCTTACGGCAGGGGAAAAGTGGGGCCAACGTCCTGACTTTC.

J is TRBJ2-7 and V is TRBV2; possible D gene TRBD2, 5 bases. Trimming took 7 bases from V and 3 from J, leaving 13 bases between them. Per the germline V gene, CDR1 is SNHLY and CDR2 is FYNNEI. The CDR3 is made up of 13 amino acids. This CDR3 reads CASIVGVGYEQYF. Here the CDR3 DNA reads TGTGCCAGCATCGTGGGAGTGGGCTACGAGCAGTACTTC.

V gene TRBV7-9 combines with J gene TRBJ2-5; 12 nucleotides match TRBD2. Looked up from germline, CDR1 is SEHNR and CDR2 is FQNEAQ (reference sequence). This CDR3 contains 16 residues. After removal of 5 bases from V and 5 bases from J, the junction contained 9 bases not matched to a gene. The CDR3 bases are TGTGCCAGCAGCCTCCTACTAGCGGGAGGCGGGGAGACCCAGTACTTC. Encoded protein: CASSLLLAGGGETQYF.

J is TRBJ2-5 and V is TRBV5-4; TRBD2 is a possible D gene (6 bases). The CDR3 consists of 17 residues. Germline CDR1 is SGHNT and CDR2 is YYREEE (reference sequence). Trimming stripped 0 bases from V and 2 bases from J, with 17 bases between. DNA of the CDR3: TGTGCCAGCAGCTTGGGTATTAGCGGAGGCTCTCAAGAGACCCAGTACTTC. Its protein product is CASSLGISGGSQETQYF. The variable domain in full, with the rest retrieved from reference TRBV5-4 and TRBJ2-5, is ETGVTQSPTHLIKTRGQQVTLRCSSQSGHNTVSWYQQALGQGPQFIFQYYREEENGRGNFPPRFSGLQFPNYSSELNVNALELDDSALYLCASSLGISGGSQETQYFGPGTRLLVL.

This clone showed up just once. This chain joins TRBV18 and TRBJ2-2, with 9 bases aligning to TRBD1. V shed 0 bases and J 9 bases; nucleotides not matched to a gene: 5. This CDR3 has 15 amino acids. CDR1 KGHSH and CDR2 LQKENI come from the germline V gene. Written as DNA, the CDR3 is TGTGCCAGCTCACCACCGGGGACAGGGACAAGGGAGCTGTTTTTT. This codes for CASSPPGTGTRELFF.

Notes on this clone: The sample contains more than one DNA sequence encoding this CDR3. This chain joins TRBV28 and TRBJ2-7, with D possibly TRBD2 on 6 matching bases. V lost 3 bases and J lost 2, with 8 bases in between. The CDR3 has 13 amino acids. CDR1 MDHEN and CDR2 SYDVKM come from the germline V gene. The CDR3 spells CASSFGGTYEQYF. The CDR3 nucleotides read TGTGCCAGCAGTTTCGGGGGAACCTACGAGCAGTACTTC.

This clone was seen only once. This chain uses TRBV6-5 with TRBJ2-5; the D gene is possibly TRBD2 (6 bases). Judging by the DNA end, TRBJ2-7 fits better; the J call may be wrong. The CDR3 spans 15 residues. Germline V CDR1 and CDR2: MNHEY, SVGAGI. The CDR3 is CASSYRESPAGEQYF. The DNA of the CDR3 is TGTGCCAGCAGTTACCGGGAGAGCCCCGCCGGCGAGCAGTACTTC.

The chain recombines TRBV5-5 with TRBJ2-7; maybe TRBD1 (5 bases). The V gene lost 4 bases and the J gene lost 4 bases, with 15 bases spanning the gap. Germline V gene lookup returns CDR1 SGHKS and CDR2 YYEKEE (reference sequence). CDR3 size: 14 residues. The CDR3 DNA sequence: TGTGCCAGCAGCCGTCAGGGAACGTTGTACGAGCAGTACTTC. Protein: CASSRQGTLYEQYF.

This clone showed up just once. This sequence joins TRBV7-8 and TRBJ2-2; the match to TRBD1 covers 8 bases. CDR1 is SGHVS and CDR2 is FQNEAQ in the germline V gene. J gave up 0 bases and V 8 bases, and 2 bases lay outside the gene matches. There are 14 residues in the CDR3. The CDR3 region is CASRTGTNTGELFF. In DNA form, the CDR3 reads TGTGCCAGCCGGACAGGGACGAACACCGGGGAGCTGTTTTTT. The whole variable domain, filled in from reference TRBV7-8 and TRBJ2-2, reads GAGVSQSPRYKVAKRGQDVALRCDPISGHVSLFWYQQALGQGPEFLTYFQNEAQLDKSGLPSDRFFAERPEGSVSTLKIQRTQQEDSAVYLCASRTGTNTGELFFGEGSRLTVL.

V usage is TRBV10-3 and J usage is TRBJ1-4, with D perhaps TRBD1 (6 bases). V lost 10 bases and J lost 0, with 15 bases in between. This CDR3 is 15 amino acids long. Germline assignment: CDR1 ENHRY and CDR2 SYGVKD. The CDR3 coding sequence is TGTGCCACCTCAGAAGACAGGACAACTAATGAAAAACTGTTTTTT. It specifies CATSEDRTTNEKLFF.

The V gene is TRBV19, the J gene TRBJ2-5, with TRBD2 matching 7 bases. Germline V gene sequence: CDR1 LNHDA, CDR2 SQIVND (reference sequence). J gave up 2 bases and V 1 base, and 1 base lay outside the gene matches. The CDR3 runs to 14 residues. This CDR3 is CASSIGSGQETQYF. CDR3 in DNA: TGTGCCAGTAGTATAGGTAGCGGGCAAGAGACCCAGTACTTC.

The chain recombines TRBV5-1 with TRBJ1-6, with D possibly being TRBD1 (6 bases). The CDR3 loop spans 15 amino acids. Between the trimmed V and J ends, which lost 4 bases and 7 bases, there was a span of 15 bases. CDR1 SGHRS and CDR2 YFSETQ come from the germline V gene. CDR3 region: CASSSGDNENSPLHF. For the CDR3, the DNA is TGCGCCAGCAGCAGTGGGGACAATGAGAATTCACCCCTCCACTTT.

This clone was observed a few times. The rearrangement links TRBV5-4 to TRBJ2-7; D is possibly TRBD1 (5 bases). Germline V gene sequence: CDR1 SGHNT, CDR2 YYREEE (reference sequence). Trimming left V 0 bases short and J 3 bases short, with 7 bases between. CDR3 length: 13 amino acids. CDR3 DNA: TGTGCCAGCAGCTTGGGACAGTTCTACGAGCAGTACTTC. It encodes CASSLGQFYEQYF. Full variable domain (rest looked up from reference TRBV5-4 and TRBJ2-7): ETGVTQSPTHLIKTRGQQVTLRCSSQSGHNTVSWYQQALGQGPQFIFQYYREEENGRGNFPPRFSGLQFPNYSSELNVNALELDDSALYLCASSLGQFYEQYFGPGTRLTVT.

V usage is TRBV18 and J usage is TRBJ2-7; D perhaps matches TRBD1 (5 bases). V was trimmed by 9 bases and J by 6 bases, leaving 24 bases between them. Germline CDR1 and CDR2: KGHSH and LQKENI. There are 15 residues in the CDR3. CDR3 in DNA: TGTGCCAGTTCCCCAGGCCAGGGTGTTTACTTCGAGCAGTACTTC. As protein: CASSPGQGVYFEQYF.

CDR3 DNA sequence: TGTGCCAGCAGCTATGCGCCCGAAGAGACCCAGTACTTC. Protein product: CASSYAPEETQYF. The V call is TRBV7-9, the J call TRBJ2-5; D unresolved. CDR1 SEHNR and CDR2 FQNEAQ come from the germline V gene (reference sequence). V lost 4 bases, J lost 3 bases, and 9 bases lay in between. The CDR3 consists of 13 residues.

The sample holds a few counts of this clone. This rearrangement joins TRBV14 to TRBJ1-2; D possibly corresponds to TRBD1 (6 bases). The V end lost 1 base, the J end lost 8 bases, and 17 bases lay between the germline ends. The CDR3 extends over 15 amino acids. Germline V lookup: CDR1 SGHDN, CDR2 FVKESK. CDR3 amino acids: CASSQGYGQSWGYTF. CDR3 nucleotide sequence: TGTGCCAGCAGCCAAGGATACGGACAGTCGTGGGGCTACACCTTC.

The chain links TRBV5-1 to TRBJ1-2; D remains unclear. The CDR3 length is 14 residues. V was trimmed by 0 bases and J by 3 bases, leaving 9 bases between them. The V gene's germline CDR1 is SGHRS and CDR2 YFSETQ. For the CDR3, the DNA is TGCGCCAGCAGCTTGGAGTTGGGCGACTATGGCTACACCTTC. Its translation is CASSLELGDYGYTF.

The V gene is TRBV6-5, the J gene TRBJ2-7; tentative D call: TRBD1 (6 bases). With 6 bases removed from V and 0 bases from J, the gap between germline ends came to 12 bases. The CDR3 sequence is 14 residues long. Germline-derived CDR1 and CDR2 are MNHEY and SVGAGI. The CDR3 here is CASSTNRDSYEQYF. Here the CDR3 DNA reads TGTGCCAGCAGCACTAACAGGGACTCCTACGAGCAGTACTTC.

DNA of the CDR3: TGTGCCAGCAGCCACACAGGGGAAGGGCCCTACGAGCAGTACTTC. Its translation is CASSHTGEGPYEQYF. This sequence joins TRBV7-2 and TRBJ2-7; 7 bases fit TRBD1. CDR3 length: 15 amino acids. V was pared by 5 bases and J by 2 bases, with 9 bases of the junction left unmatched. Germline V gene data show CDR1 as SGHTA and CDR2 as FQGNSA.

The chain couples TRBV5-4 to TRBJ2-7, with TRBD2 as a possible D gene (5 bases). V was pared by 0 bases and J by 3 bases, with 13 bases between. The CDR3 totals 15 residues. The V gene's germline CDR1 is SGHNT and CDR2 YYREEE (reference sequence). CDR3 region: CASSLDEDLLYEQYF. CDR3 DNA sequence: TGTGCCAGCAGCTTGGATGAGGACTTACTCTACGAGCAGTACTTC.